These 8 T cell receptor beta chains originate from one sample sequenced in a study of blood T cells in healthy people across ages. A second about 7 to 11 cycle PCR used barcoded and J-beta primers. TCRdb ran MiXCR on the 5' RACE reads and lists one entry per CDR3 protein. Among 1.2 million to 1.5 million distinct CDR3 sequences listed, 45% to 70% were seen once. Source material: blood. The receptor set was obtained from a man aged 18 to 29 in good health.

This clonotype is a singleton in its sample. The rearrangement uses TRBV6-8 and TRBJ1-6; 8 nucleotides line up with TRBD1. This CDR3 region has 18 residues. V shed 6 bases, J shed 8 bases, and the junction held 18 bases outside the gene matches. Germline-derived CDR1 and CDR2 are MNHGY and SAAAGT. The CDR3: CASRSETGERVSDSPLHF. The DNA for the CDR3 is TGTGCCAGCAGGTCCGAGACAGGGGAGAGGGTGTCTGATTCACCCCTCCACTTT.

This clonotype was seen only once. The genes are TRBV4-1 and TRBJ2-5; TRBD2 matches at 12 bases. The CDR3 spans 16 residues. The germline CDR1 and CDR2 sequences are MGHRA and YSYEKL. V shed 0 bases and J 11 bases; nucleotides not matched to a gene: 10. The CDR3 region is CASSQETSGRLREQYF. DNA of the CDR3: TGCGCCAGCAGCCAAGAAACTAGCGGGAGGCTAAGGGAGCAGTACTTC.

The chain links TRBV7-6 to TRBJ2-5; tentative D call: TRBD2 (6 bases). CDR3 length: 14 amino acids. The V gene's germline CDR1 is SGHVS and CDR2 FNYEAQ. The V and J ends lost 5 bases and 5 bases respectively, with 15 bases between them. The CDR3 is CASSPAGLGETQYF. Written as DNA, the CDR3 is TGTGCCAGCAGCCCTGCGGGACTGGGGGAGACCCAGTACTTC.

The chain is built from TRBV13 and TRBJ2-2; TRBD2 might be the D (6 bases). The CDR3 is 13 amino acids. The V end was cut by 7 bases, the J end by 8 bases, with 14 bases between. Looked up from germline, CDR1 is PRHDT and CDR2 is FYEKMQ (reference sequence). The CDR3 DNA is TGTGCCAGCACCCCAGTTCGGGAGGGGGAGCTGTTTTTT. Residues: CASTPVREGELFF.

The V call is TRBV9, the J call TRBJ1-1; D possibly corresponds to TRBD1 (5 bases). The V gene lost 4 bases and the J gene lost 4 bases, with 23 bases spanning the gap. Germline loops: CDR1 SGDLS, CDR2 YYNGEE. CDR3 size: 17 residues. The CDR3 region has the DNA TGTGCCAGCAGCCCCCGACCCGGAACAGGAGAGACCACTGAAGCTTTCTTT. It codes for CASSPRPGTGETTEAFF.

This chain connects TRBV4-1 to TRBJ1-2, with D possibly being TRBD1 (6 bases). Per the germline V gene, CDR1 is MGHRA and CDR2 is YSYEKL. V lost 1 base and J 8 bases, leaving 20 bases between the germline ends. This CDR3 region has 16 residues. The CDR3 sequence is CASSQGRGGGSYGYTF. In DNA, the CDR3 is TGCGCCAGCAGCCAAGGGAGGGGGGGCGGTAGCTACGGCTACACCTTC.

The CDR3 loop is CASSYTSRDEQYF. CDR3 coding DNA: TGTGCCAGCAGTTACACGAGCAGGGATGAGCAGTACTTC. V gene TRBV6-5 combines with J gene TRBJ2-5, with a tentative D call TRBD1 (5 bases). The germline V gene encodes CDR1 MNHEY and CDR2 SVGAGI. The CDR3 length is 13 residues. With 2 bases removed from V and 11 bases from J, the gap between germline ends came to 15 bases.

The V and J genes are TRBV20-1 and TRBJ2-1, with 10 bases lining up with TRBD2. The CDR3 spans 12 residues. Germline V CDR1 and CDR2: DFQATT, SNEGSKA (reference sequence). With V trimmed by 6 bases and J by 12 bases, 8 bases remained unmatched. CDR3: CSAGTSEWVQFF. The CDR3 DNA sequence: TGCAGTGCCGGGACTAGCGAATGGGTGCAGTTCTTC.